A single sample is the source of the 30 T cell receptor beta chains below, sequenced in a study of blood T cells in healthy people across ages. The use of a sample-barcoded 5' primer and a J-beta primer mix characterized a second PCR of about 7 to 12 cycles. One entry per CDR3 protein results from TCRdb running MiXCR on the 5' RACE reads. The sample gives more than 650,000 distinct CDR3 sequences, 25% to 30% of which show up once; 2.5% to 3.5% is in the top ten. This same sample was also part of a study on T cells of mothers and their children.

The specimen was blood. The origin of the receptors is a boy between 10 and 17 years old in good health.

This clonotype was counted a few times. The junction departs from the called germline gene at one end, perhaps through a read error. V gene TRBV6-1 combines with J gene TRBJ1-1; D remains ambiguous. The CDR3 is 11 amino acids. Germline CDR1 reads MNHNS; CDR2 reads SASEGT. CDR3 sequence: CASSPSRMPIF. CDR3 coding DNA: TGTGCCAGCAGTCCCTCTCGTATGCCCATTTTT.

The genes are TRBV12-3 or TRBV12-4 and TRBJ2-1, with D unclear. With 0 bases removed from V and 2 bases from J, the gap between germline ends came to 8 bases. The CDR3 runs 15 residues. Written as DNA, the CDR3 is TGTGCCAGCAGTTTAGCGCGATTAGCCTACAATGAGCAGTTCTTC. Protein: CASSLARLAYNEQFF.

Here the CDR3 reads CASSSSGRGSTDTQYF. The DNA of the CDR3 is TGCGCCAGCAGCTCCTCGGGCCGGGGTAGCACAGATACGCAGTATTTT. This chain joins TRBV5-1 and TRBJ2-3, with D tentatively TRBD2 (5 bases). Germline CDR1 is SGHRS and CDR2 is YFSETQ. This CDR3 spans 16 amino acids. Trimming removed 3 bases from V and 0 bases from J, with 14 bases in between.

This clonotype has a count of ten or more. V usage is TRBV12-3 or TRBV12-4 and J usage is TRBJ2-1; 7 bases line up with TRBD1. The CDR3 consists of 15 residues. V trimming: 1 base; J trimming: 3 bases; junction bases outside the gene matches: 3. The CDR3 region is CASSLGRGFYNEQFF. The CDR3 nucleotides read TGTGCCAGCAGTTTAGGCAGGGGGTTCTACAATGAGCAGTTCTTC.

This sequence joins TRBV4-1 and TRBJ1-1, with D maybe TRBD1 (6 bases). CDR1 is MGHRA and CDR2 is YSYEKL in the germline V gene. V was pared by 1 base and J by 7 bases, with 22 bases between. The CDR3 is 17 residues long. CDR3 sequence (DNA): TGCGCCAGCAGCCAAGTTATTGTGGGACAAGGAACGTTTGAAGCTTTCTTT. This translates into CASSQVIVGQGTFEAFF.

This clonotype was seen a single time. The junction does not match germline at one end; this may be a read error. The chain uses TRBV12-3 or TRBV12-4 and TRBJ2-1; a weak D match, TRBD2 (6 bases). The CDR3 spans 17 residues. CDR3 sequence (DNA): TGCGCCAGCAGTGACGGCTCATCCGGGACTCACTACAATGAGCAGTTCTTC. Translation gives CASSDGSSGTHYNEQFF.

This clonotype was picked up a small number of times. V gene TRBV12-3 or TRBV12-4 combines with J gene TRBJ1-6, with a weak D call TRBD1 (5 bases). The CDR3 runs 13 residues. The V gene lost 6 bases and the J gene lost 8 bases, with 11 bases spanning the gap. The CDR3 is CASRTMTDSPLHF. CDR3 nucleotides: TGTGCCAGCAGAACAATGACAGATTCACCCCTCCACTTT.

This clonotype was counted ten times or more. This chain connects TRBV7-6 to TRBJ2-1; no reliable D call. Germline V gives CDR1 SGHVS, CDR2 FNYEAQ. This CDR3 has 13 residues. V was cut by 5 bases and J by 5 bases, with 10 bases left in between. This CDR3 reads CASSARMNNEQFF. The CDR3 coding sequence is TGTGCCAGCAGCGCCAGGATGAACAATGAGCAGTTCTTC.

This clonotype was counted between two and nine times. The chain couples TRBV12-3 or TRBV12-4 to TRBJ2-1, with D perhaps being TRBD1 or TRBD2 (6 bases each). V dropped 6 bases and J dropped 1 base, with 16 bases sitting between them. This CDR3 contains 16 residues. CDR3 in DNA: TGTGCCAGCAGCCAGTGGGGGGCTAAGTCCTACAATGAGCAGTTCTTC. It translates to CASSQWGAKSYNEQFF.

The V call is TRBV28, the J call TRBJ2-4, with D unresolved. Trimming removed 10 bases from V and 3 bases from J, with 7 bases in between. Germline assignment: CDR1 MDHEN and CDR2 SYDVKM. CDR3 size: 11 residues. CDR3 protein: CATWDKNIQYF. The CDR3 DNA is TGTGCCACCTGGGACAAAAACATTCAGTACTTC.

This chain connects TRBV29-1 to TRBJ1-5; tentative D call: TRBD1 (5 bases). Trimming stripped 4 bases from V and 4 bases from J, with 17 bases between. Germline CDR1 SQVTM, CDR2 ANQGSEA. The CDR3 spans 15 residues. The CDR3 region has the DNA TGCAGCGTTGTGTTGAACCCAGGGCCAAATCAGCCCCAGCATTTT. This encodes CSVVLNPGPNQPQHF. The variable domain in full, with the rest retrieved from reference TRBV29-1 and TRBJ1-5, is SAVISQKPSRDICQRGTSLTIQCQVDSQVTMMFWYRQQPGQSLTLIATANQGSEATYESGFVIDKFPISRPNLTFSTLTVSNMSPEDSSIYLCSVVLNPGPNQPQHFGDGTRLSIL.

This clonotype was observed a handful of times. The V call is TRBV20-1, the J call TRBJ2-7, with a weak D call TRBD2 (5 bases). V was clipped by 6 bases and J by 2 bases, with 17 bases between them. CDR1 and CDR2 from the germline V gene are DFQATT and SNEGSKA (reference sequence). The CDR3 length is 14 residues. The CDR3 region is CSARPPDFAYEQYF. DNA for the CDR3: TGCAGTGCCCGGCCCCCGGACTTCGCCTACGAGCAGTACTTC.

This clonotype was seen a handful of times. The V call is TRBV7-3, the J call TRBJ2-4, with a tentative D call TRBD1 (6 bases). Trimming took 0 bases from V and 7 from J, leaving 10 bases between them. Germline assignment: CDR1 SGHTA and CDR2 FQGTGA. CDR3 size: 14 residues. The CDR3: CASSLTEDSNIQYF. The CDR3 region has the DNA TGTGCCAGCAGCTTAACAGAGGACAGCAACATTCAGTACTTC.

The chain combines TRBV3-1 with TRBJ2-1, with no clear D. Germline V gene data show CDR1 as LGHDT and CDR2 as YNNKEL (reference sequence). V gave up 0 bases and J gave up 8 bases, with 8 bases separating them. The CDR3 has 13 amino acids. The CDR3 loop is CASSQEGPDEQFF. DNA for the CDR3: TGTGCCAGCAGCCAAGAGGGTCCGGATGAGCAGTTCTTC.

The V and J genes are TRBV10-1 and TRBJ2-4; 7 bases line up with TRBD2. The V and J ends lost 3 bases and 9 bases, in that order; junction bases with no gene match: 5. Germline values: CDR1 WNHNN, CDR2 SYGVQD (reference sequence). This CDR3 contains 13 residues. CDR3 sequence (DNA): TGCGCCAGCAGTGAAGTAGGGGAGGGCATTCAGTACTTC. This gives the protein CASSEVGEGIQYF.

The V and J genes are TRBV28 and TRBJ1-5; 10 nucleotides align to TRBD1. V lost 6 bases to trimming and J lost 4 bases; unmatched junction nucleotides: 12. The CDR3 extends over 17 amino acids. Germline V gives CDR1 MDHEN, CDR2 SYDVKM. This chain's CDR3 is CASRPLGTGVLNQPQHF. Written as DNA, the CDR3 is TGTGCCAGCAGACCTCTCGGGACAGGGGTACTAAATCAGCCCCAGCATTTT.

The V and J genes are TRBV28 and TRBJ2-7; the D call may be TRBD1 or TRBD2 (5 bases each). The DNA end favors TRBJ2-1, so the J call may be wrong. The CDR3 runs to 14 residues. From germline, CDR1 is MDHEN and CDR2 SYDVKM. CDR3 nucleotides: TGTGCCAGCAGGACCGGGGCCGCTAGCAATGAGCAGTTCTTC. The encoded protein is CASRTGAASNEQFF.

The table lists this clonotype with a few counts. The CDR3 protein is CASSNHRGRTGELFF. CDR3 nucleotides: TGTGCCAGTAGTAACCACAGGGGGCGAACCGGGGAGCTGTTTTTT. The chain has TRBV19 and TRBJ2-2, with 9 bases lining up with TRBD1. CDR1 LNHDA and CDR2 SQIVND come from the germline V gene (reference sequence). The CDR3 is 15 residues long. V lost 4 bases, J lost 5 bases, and 5 bases stayed unmatched.

This clonotype was counted only a few times. The genes are TRBV5-6 and TRBJ1-2; D gene unclear. The CDR3 covers 14 residues. Per the germline V gene, CDR1 is SGHDT and CDR2 is YYEEEE. Deletions cut 6 bases from V and 3 bases from J, with 15 bases between. The CDR3 sequence: CASISAGSYYGYTF. CDR3 nucleotides: TGTGCCAGCATCTCAGCGGGGAGCTACTATGGCTACACCTTC.

This clonotype showed up just a few times. The chain recombines TRBV24-1 with TRBJ1-4; D not certain. The CDR3 totals 14 residues. Deletions cut 5 bases from V and 8 bases from J, with 14 bases between. Germline lookup yields CDR1 KGHDR and CDR2 SFDVKD. The CDR3 region is CATSGGQDPEKLFF. CDR3 sequence (DNA): TGTGCCACCAGTGGCGGGCAGGATCCGGAAAAACTGTTTTTT.

CDR3 loop: CASSQDQNGLLREKLFF. The CDR3, as DNA: TGTGCCAGCAGCCAAGATCAAAATGGGCTCTTACGGGAAAAACTGTTTTTT. The V call is TRBV4-2, the J call TRBJ1-4; no clear D gene. This CDR3 spans 17 amino acids. Germline CDR1 is LGHNA and CDR2 is YNFKEQ. V was trimmed by 0 bases and J by 8 bases, leaving 19 bases between them.

The chain employs TRBV6-5 and TRBJ2-5; 12 nucleotides line up with TRBD1. V dropped 6 bases and J dropped 2; count of bases not matched to a gene: 4. The CDR3 contains 15 residues. CDR1 is MNHEY and CDR2 is SVGAGI in the germline V gene. DNA for the CDR3: TGTGCCAGCAGAAGGGACAGGGGGCATCAAGAGACCCAGTACTTC. Amino acids: CASRRDRGHQETQYF.

This clonotype was picked up a small number of times. The chain is built from TRBV4-1 and TRBJ1-5; no definite D call. V was clipped by 0 bases and J by 7 bases, with 13 bases between them. This CDR3 contains 15 residues. Germline CDR1 reads MGHRA; CDR2 reads YSYEKL. The CDR3: CASSQDRAGNQPQHF. In DNA, the CDR3 is TGCGCCAGCAGCCAAGATCGGGCAGGAAACCAGCCCCAGCATTTT.

The chain carries TRBV28 and TRBJ2-5, with 7 nucleotides matching TRBD2. The DNA matches TRBJ2-7 better at its end, which makes the J call doubtful. Per germline, CDR1 MDHEN and CDR2 SYDVKM. The CDR3 spans 14 residues. The CDR3 loop reads CASRGRVAGYEQYF. The CDR3 DNA reads as TGTGCCAGCAGAGGCCGGGTAGCGGGCTACGAGCAGTACTTC.

Of note for this clonotype: Sequence at one end of the junction differs from germline and may be a read error. The V gene is TRBV20-1, the J gene TRBJ2-5; D is uncertain. The length of the CDR3 is 16 residues. CDR1 is DFQATT and CDR2 is SNEGSKA in the germline V gene (reference sequence). The CDR3 DNA sequence: TGCAGTGCTAGACCAACCGCCCTGCGTATCCAAGAGACCCGGTACTTC. This codes for CSARPTALRIQETRYF.

This clonotype came up a few times. The chain combines TRBV10-2 with TRBJ2-5; D unclear. The germline gives CDR1 WSHSY, CDR2 SAAADI. V lost 0 bases to trimming and J lost 2 bases, with 10 bases between them. CDR3 size: 15 residues. Written as DNA, the CDR3 is TGCGCCAGCAGTGAGTCCCTTTTGCTACAAGAGACCCAGTACTTC. Translated: CASSESLLLQETQYF.

The J gene is TRBJ2-1, the V gene TRBV28; 8 bases map to TRBD2. V trimming: 5 bases; J trimming: 8 bases; junction bases outside the gene matches: 5. The CDR3 sequence is 13 residues long. Germline V gene sequence: CDR1 MDHEN, CDR2 SYDVKM. CDR3 residues: CASSEATSDEQFF. The DNA of the CDR3 is TGTGCCAGCAGTGAAGCGACTAGCGATGAGCAGTTCTTC.

The gene calls are TRBV18 and TRBJ2-3; D not certain. CDR1 KGHSH and CDR2 LQKENI come from the germline V gene. The CDR3 sequence is 12 residues long. Trimming left V 4 bases short and J 9 bases short, with 11 bases between. The CDR3 sequence: CASSRPPETQYF. Written as DNA, the CDR3 is TGTGCCAGCTCACGACCGCCGGAGACGCAGTATTTT.

In this sample, this clonotype turned up a few times. The J gene is TRBJ2-4, the V gene TRBV28; a possible D gene is TRBD2 (6 bases). The V and J ends lost 6 bases and 7 bases respectively, with 22 bases between them. The length of the CDR3 is 16 residues. CDR1 and CDR2 from the germline V gene are MDHEN and SYDVKM. DNA for the CDR3: TGTGCCAGCAGCCTGGGGTTGCGGGACGGCAGGAACATTCAGTACTTC. This gives the protein CASSLGLRDGRNIQYF.

The chain combines TRBV29-1 with TRBJ2-7, with D uncertain. This CDR3 has 13 amino acids. Per the germline V gene, CDR1 is SQVTM and CDR2 is ANQGSEA. The ends were cut back, 4 bases at V and 2 bases at J, with 12 bases in the middle. Here the CDR3 DNA reads TGCAGCGTTGCTTCTAGTCGAGCCTACGAGCAGTACTTC. This codes for CSVASSRAYEQYF.